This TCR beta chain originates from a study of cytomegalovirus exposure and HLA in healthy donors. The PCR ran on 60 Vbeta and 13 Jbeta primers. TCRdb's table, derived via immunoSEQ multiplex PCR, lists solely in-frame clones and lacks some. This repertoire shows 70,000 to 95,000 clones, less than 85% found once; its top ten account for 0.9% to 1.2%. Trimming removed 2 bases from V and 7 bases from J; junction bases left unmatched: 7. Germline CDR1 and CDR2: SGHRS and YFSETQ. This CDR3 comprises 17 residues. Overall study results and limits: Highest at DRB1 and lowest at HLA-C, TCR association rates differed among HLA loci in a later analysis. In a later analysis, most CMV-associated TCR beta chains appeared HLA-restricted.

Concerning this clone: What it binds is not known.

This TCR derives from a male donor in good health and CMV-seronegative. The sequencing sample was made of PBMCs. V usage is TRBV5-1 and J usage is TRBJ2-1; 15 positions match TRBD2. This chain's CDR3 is CASSFRTSGGAGNEQFF. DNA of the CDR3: TGCGCCAGCAGCTTCAGGACTAGCGGGGGGGCCGGGAATGAGCAGTTCTTC.